The next 22 T cell receptor beta chains were all read from a single sample in a study of patients and donors after allogeneic stem cell transplantation. TCRdb fed the RT-PCR reads into MiXCR, producing one record per CDR3 protein. The sample carries some 10,000 distinct CDR3 sequences, 3.5% to 4.5% recorded once. Sequencing used blood, either unsorted or a sorted T cell fraction (not recorded which). All receptors come from a human donor who was either an allogeneic HSCT recipient or a stem cell or donor lymphocyte infusion donor (not recorded which). It is not recorded whose cells these are; they may come from a transplant donor.

This clonotype appeared many times. J is TRBJ2-5 and V is TRBV18, with TRBD2 as a possible D gene (5 bases). CDR1 and CDR2 from the germline V gene are KGHSH and LQKENI. The germline V and J ends were trimmed by 1 base and 1 base, with 10 bases remaining between them. The CDR3 runs 15 residues. CDR3 region: CASSPRAGTQETQYF. The CDR3 region has the DNA TGTGCCAGCTCACCACGGGCGGGTACCCAAGAGACCCAGTACTTC.

This clonotype was seen ten or more times. The chain employs TRBV6-5 and TRBJ2-3; D may be TRBD2 (5 bases). This CDR3 is 14 amino acids long. V shed 6 bases and J shed 2 bases, with 12 bases lying between them. CDR1 is MNHEY, CDR2 SVGAGI, per germline. The CDR3 DNA reads TGTGCCAGCAGGGAGGAACACTACACAGATACGCAGTATTTT. Its protein is CASREEHYTDTQYF.

This clonotype was seen many times. The rearrangement joins TRBV20-1 to TRBJ2-2, with D perhaps matching TRBD1 or TRBD2 (5 bases each). Germline V CDR1 and CDR2: DFQATT, SNEGSKA (reference sequence). This CDR3 is 14 amino acids long. V was pared by 4 bases and J by 1 base, with 10 bases between. This chain's CDR3 is CSATRGGNTGELFF. The CDR3 nucleotides read TGCAGTGCTACCCGGGGCGGGAACACCGGGGAGCTGTTTTTT.

Ten or more counts support this clonotype. V is TRBV11-1 and J is TRBJ2-7, with a tentative D call TRBD1 (5 bases). V was shortened by 3 bases and J by 2 bases, with 8 bases between the two germline ends. Germline assignment: CDR1 SGHAT and CDR2 FQDESV (reference sequence). This CDR3 region has 13 residues. The CDR3 spells CASSFTGAYEQYF. CDR3 in DNA: TGTGCCAGCAGCTTTACAGGAGCCTACGAGCAGTACTTC.

At least ten counts were recorded for this clonotype. The J gene is TRBJ2-6, the V gene TRBV6-5; D not certain. The V end was cut by 9 bases, the J end by 2 bases, with 8 bases between. This CDR3 spans 13 amino acids. Germline V gene sequence: CDR1 MNHEY, CDR2 SVGAGI. CDR3 protein: CASRVAGANVLTF. The CDR3, as DNA: TGTGCCAGTCGGGTCGCTGGGGCCAACGTCCTGACTTTC.

The sample holds many counts of this clonotype. For the CDR3, the DNA is TGTGCCACCAGCAGGACCTTAGGGACAGTCTACGAGCAGTACTTC. It is translated as CATSRTLGTVYEQYF. This chain links TRBV15 with TRBJ2-7, with 7 bases aligning to TRBD1. The CDR3 covers 15 residues. V lost 3 bases and J lost 3; bases outside the gene matches: 8. Germline CDR1 LNHNV, CDR2 YYDKDF (reference sequence).

In this sample, this clonotype turned up many times. The CDR3 sequence: CSAMSPGGQETQYF. The CDR3 nucleotides read TGCAGTGCTATGTCTCCAGGGGGCCAAGAGACCCAGTACTTC. This chain uses TRBV20-1 with TRBJ2-5, with 7 bases aligning to TRBD1. V trimming: 4 bases; J trimming: 1 base; junction bases outside the gene matches: 6. CDR3 length: 14 residues. Germline V gene sequence: CDR1 DFQATT, CDR2 SNEGSKA (reference sequence).

This clonotype was seen many times. The V gene is TRBV6-5, the J gene TRBJ2-2, with 7 bases aligning to TRBD2. V gave up 4 bases and J gave up 6 bases; unmatched junction bases: 14. CDR1 and CDR2 from the germline V gene are MNHEY and SVGAGI. The CDR3 runs to 17 residues. CDR3 loop: CASSLLAGWREPGELFF. The CDR3 DNA follows: TGTGCCAGCAGTTTATTAGCGGGTTGGCGGGAGCCCGGGGAGCTGTTTTTT.

This clonotype was detected a few times. V usage is TRBV7-9 and J usage is TRBJ2-5; D is undetermined. Trimming cost V 5 bases and J 3 bases, with 7 bases left between them. This CDR3 region has 12 residues. Per germline, CDR1 SEHNR and CDR2 FQNEAQ (reference sequence). The CDR3 DNA sequence: TGTGCCAGCAGCCTCTTCGAAGAGACCCAGTACTTC. Translated: CASSLFEETQYF.

This clonotype appeared many times. The rearrangement uses TRBV20-1 and TRBJ1-4; D is unclear. Germline assignment: CDR1 DFQATT and CDR2 SNEGSKA (reference sequence). V lost 1 base and J 5 bases, leaving 11 bases between the germline ends. The CDR3 has 14 amino acids. In DNA form, the CDR3 reads TGCAGTGCTAGAGCGGGTTTCAAAAATGAAAAACTGTTTTTT. It yields the protein CSARAGFKNEKLFF.

Many counts were recorded for this clonotype. This chain uses TRBV6-5 with TRBJ2-5, with TRBD1 as a possible D gene (5 bases). Per the germline V gene, CDR1 is MNHEY and CDR2 is SVGAGI. This CDR3 has 14 amino acids. Between the trimmed V and J ends, which lost 5 bases and 9 bases, there was a span of 19 bases. Here the CDR3 reads CASSPRGDRASQYF. CDR3 DNA: TGTGCCAGCAGTCCAAGGGGCGATCGCGCGTCCCAGTACTTC.

This clonotype was counted ten times or more. The genes are TRBV5-8 and TRBJ2-3, with TRBD1 matching over 8 bases. This CDR3 comprises 17 residues. V shed 4 bases and J 5 bases; nucleotides not matched to a gene: 15. The germline gives CDR1 SGHTS, CDR2 YDEGEE. DNA for the CDR3: TGTGCCAGCAGCCAGGGCCTGTCAGGGGGCGGATTAGATACGCAGTATTTT. Translation gives CASSQGLSGGGLDTQYF.

There are many counts of this clonotype. J is TRBJ2-1 and V is TRBV24-1, with D perhaps matching TRBD2 (5 bases). The CDR3 spans 15 residues. Germline-derived CDR1 and CDR2 are KGHDR and SFDVKD. Trimming took 0 bases from V and 6 from J, leaving 11 bases between them. CDR3 nucleotides: TGTGCCACCAGTGATTTGTACCTGGGAGCCAATGAGCAGTTCTTC. This gives the protein CATSDLYLGANEQFF.

This clonotype was detected ten times or more. The chain uses TRBV9 and TRBJ1-1, with TRBD1 matching 7 bases. CDR1 is SGDLS, CDR2 YYNGEE, per germline. This CDR3 region has 15 residues. J lost 0 bases, V lost 4 bases, and 6 bases had no gene match. The CDR3 here is CASSPRTGMNTEAFF. For the CDR3, the DNA is TGTGCCAGCAGCCCGCGGACAGGAATGAACACTGAAGCTTTCTTT.

In its sample, this clonotype ranks as medium-sized. V and J are TRBV29-1 and TRBJ2-1; 11 nucleotides line up with TRBD2. V lost 4 bases and J lost 7; bases outside the gene matches: 6. Germline CDR1 is SQVTM and CDR2 is ANQGSEA. The CDR3 runs 14 residues. The CDR3 DNA is TGCAGCGTTGCGGGACTAGCGGCTTTGAATGAGCAGTTCTTC. Its protein product is CSVAGLAALNEQFF.

This clonotype counts as medium-sized. The rearrangement joins TRBV28 to TRBJ1-6, with 7 bases that match TRBD1. The CDR3 covers 17 residues. Germline CDR1 reads MDHEN; CDR2 reads SYDVKM. V gave up 1 base and J gave up 6 bases; unmatched junction bases: 9. The CDR3 sequence is CASSLYISGQRNSPLHF. The CDR3 bases are TGTGCCAGCAGTTTATATATCTCGGGACAGCGTAATTCACCCCTCCACTTT.

This clonotype was counted ten times or more. This sequence joins TRBV2 and TRBJ2-7; maybe TRBD2 (5 bases). Germline lookup yields CDR1 SNHLY and CDR2 FYNNEI. V dropped 8 bases and J dropped 2 bases, with 13 bases sitting between them. The CDR3 contains 13 residues. CDR3 residues: CASGSETPYEQYF. CDR3 nucleotide sequence: TGTGCCAGCGGGAGCGAGACACCCTACGAGCAGTACTTC.

This clonotype was found many times. This chain links TRBV6-5 with TRBJ2-1, with 10 nucleotides matching TRBD2. The CDR3 loop spans 17 amino acids. CDR1 MNHEY and CDR2 SVGAGI come from the germline V gene. Unmatched junction bases numbered 13, after V lost 4 bases and J lost 7 bases. CDR3 nucleotides: TGTGCCAGCAGTTTATTTGGGACTAGCGCTAGGGGAAATGAGCAGTTCTTC. Its protein is CASSLFGTSARGNEQFF.

This clonotype was counted ten times or more. This sequence joins TRBV12-3 or TRBV12-4 and TRBJ1-1; perhaps TRBD1 as D (6 bases). V lost 7 bases, J lost 5 bases, and 17 bases lay in between. The CDR3 contains 14 residues. CDR3 sequence (DNA): TGTGCCAGCAAGTGGGGACCAACAGGGACTGAAGCTTTCTTT. Its translation is CASKWGPTGTEAFF.

This clonotype has a count of ten or more. The chain couples TRBV7-2 to TRBJ2-6; 13 bases are a match to TRBD2. CDR3 length equals 21 residues. Germline V gene data show CDR1 as SGHTA and CDR2 as FQGNSA. The J segment lost 0 bases and the V segment lost 2 bases, leaving 10 bases of the junction unmatched. The CDR3 DNA follows: TGTGCCAGCAGCTTATGGACTAGCGGGAGAGGGTACCACTCTGGGGCCAACGTCCTGACTTTC. This encodes CASSLWTSGRGYHSGANVLTF.

This clonotype has at least ten counts. This sequence joins TRBV20-1 and TRBJ2-7; 12 bases match TRBD2. Germline CDR1 DFQATT, CDR2 SNEGSKA (reference sequence). The length of the CDR3 is 13 residues. After removal of 6 bases from V and 4 bases from J, the junction contained 4 bases not matched to a gene. The CDR3 bases are TGCAGTGCACGACTAGCGGGAGCTTACGAGCAGTACTTC. Amino acid sequence: CSARLAGAYEQYF.

This chain uses TRBV28 with TRBJ2-2, with D perhaps TRBD1 (6 bases). CDR3 size: 15 residues. With 7 bases removed from V and 3 bases from J, the gap between germline ends came to 15 bases. Germline values: CDR1 MDHEN, CDR2 SYDVKM. CDR3 bases: TGTGCCAGCAACTTAGCAGAGGGGGACACCGGGGAGCTGTTTTTT. Its protein product is CASNLAEGDTGELFF.